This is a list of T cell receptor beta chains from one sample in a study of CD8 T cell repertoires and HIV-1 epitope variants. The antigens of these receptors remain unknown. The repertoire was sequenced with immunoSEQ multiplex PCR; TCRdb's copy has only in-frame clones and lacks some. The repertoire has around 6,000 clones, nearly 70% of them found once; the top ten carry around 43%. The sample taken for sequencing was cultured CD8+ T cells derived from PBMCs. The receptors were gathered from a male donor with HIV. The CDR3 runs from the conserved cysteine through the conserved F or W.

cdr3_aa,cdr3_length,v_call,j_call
CASSFEGGLYNEQFF,15,TRBV28,TRBJ2-1
CASSPGGSNEQFF,13,TRBV11-3,TRBJ2-1
CASSGGWRDWDKNIQYF,17,TRBV5-7,TRBJ2-4
CASSPSGGQETQYF,14,TRBV9,TRBJ2-5
CASSPRTGGRYEQYF,15,TRBV7-9,TRBJ2-7
CASSELPQDLDYGYTF,16,TRBV6-1,TRBJ1-2
CASSDGREIPEAFF,14,TRBV2,TRBJ1-1
CASSQEGQTHQPQHF,15,TRBV4-2,TRBJ1-5
CASRGPSGANVLTF,14,TRBV28,TRBJ2-6
CASSLISGRAGELFF,15,TRBV5-1,TRBJ2-2
CASSQDPVELDYGYTF,16,TRBV4-3,TRBJ1-2
CASSRNSNQPQHF,13,TRBV6-5,TRBJ1-5
CASSPQAIPNTEAFF,15,TRBV11-1,TRBJ1-1
CASSPVNTEAFF,12,TRBV11-1,TRBJ1-1
CASSLIAGGPEQYF,14,TRBV28,TRBJ2-7
CASSLLGSGEAFF,13,TRBV28,TRBJ1-1
CASSPLGEGANVLTF,15,TRBV14,TRBJ2-6
CASSGANTEAFF,12,TRBV6-5,TRBJ1-1
CASSRGTGNEQFF,13,TRBV5-1,TRBJ2-1
CASSDILSYEQYF,13,TRBV6-1,TRBJ2-7
CAKTGGQGAKGYGYTF,16,TRBV2,TRBJ1-2
CASSEGGEQFF,11,TRBV6-5,TRBJ2-1
CASSDYGQRDEQYF,14,TRBV2,TRBJ2-7
CASSPGQAMNTEAFF,15,TRBV4-1,TRBJ1-1
CASRTGHGANVLTF,14,TRBV28,TRBJ2-6
CASSFISSTDTQYF,14,TRBV7-9,TRBJ2-3
CASSLGPGQLEMNTEAFF,18,TRBV11-3,TRBJ1-1
CASSVGAGFYEQYF,14,TRBV6-5,TRBJ2-7
CASSEAGGQYNEQFF,15,TRBV2,TRBJ2-1
CASSGTGGTDTQYF,14,TRBV6-5,TRBJ2-3
CSVEDFRPTSSTDTQYF,17,TRBV29-1,TRBJ2-3
CASSFDGTGFYEQYF,15,TRBV5-1,TRBJ2-7
CASSPGDRDTIYF,13,TRBV5-1,TRBJ1-3
CASRQGASSYEQYF,14,TRBV27,TRBJ2-7
CASTPDRAGNSPLHF,15,TRBV5-1,TRBJ1-6
CASSLPTGVDGYTF,14,TRBV28,TRBJ1-2
CAWSVGQGNQPQHF,14,TRBV30,TRBJ1-5
CASSDPDSAWGTQYF,15,TRBV2,TRBJ2-5
CASSFSSGNIQYF,13,TRBV5-5,TRBJ2-4
CASSSSIGAYEQYF,14,TRBV27,TRBJ2-7
CAISESAGEQYF,12,TRBV10-3,TRBJ2-7
CASSYVADSPLHF,13,TRBV6-6,TRBJ1-6
CASSPLPGQGEETQYF,16,TRBV7-9,TRBJ2-5
CASSQSGGVTEAFF,14,TRBV4-1,TRBJ1-1
CASSSDRSGSNQPQHF,16,TRBV7-8,TRBJ1-5
CASSSTGASLSSGANVLTF,19,TRBV7-9,TRBJ2-6
CASSQVSPGTYEQYF,15,TRBV4-1,TRBJ2-7
CASSLTSETMKEQFF,15,TRBV28,TRBJ2-1